Sequencing of this TCR beta chain was carried out in a study of cytomegalovirus exposure and HLA in healthy donors. Overall study: Within an early data release were 85 million or so unique TCRs drawn from HLA-typed donors.

The germline V and J ends were trimmed by 1 base and 0 bases, with 16 bases remaining between them. Germline lookup yields CDR1 SQVTM and CDR2 ANQGSEA. The CDR3 consists of 16 residues. The PCR was carried out with 60 Vbeta primers and 13 Jbeta primers. Clones were read by immunoSEQ multiplex PCR, and TCRdb kept only the in-frame ones, dropping some. This sample has 45,000 to 65,000 clones, with approximately 73% found just once. Sequencing was performed on PBMCs. This receptor was taken from a man aged 18 to 30 in good health and CMV-seronegative. The V call is TRBV29-1, the J call TRBJ2-7, with a weak D call TRBD2 (6 bases). In DNA form, the CDR3 reads TGCAGCGTTGAAGTAAGGCGTGCGGGGCGCTCCTACGAGCAGTACTTC. Protein product: CSVEVRRAGRSYEQYF.